This T cell receptor beta chain was sequenced in a study of cytomegalovirus exposure and HLA in healthy donors. A note on this clone: Its antigen is unknown.

It was with 60 Vbeta and 13 Jbeta primers that the PCR ran. The protocol was immunoSEQ multiplex PCR, while the TCRdb copy is restricted to in-frame clones and leaves out a portion. The top ten clones hold 4% to 5.5% of a sample with under 200,000 clones, around 67% of them seen once. Notes on the study in general: No immune exposure information besides CMV serostatus was available. A link between a missense DCLRE1C variant and TCR beta V- and J-gene trimming emerged from a later analysis. The authors reported that TCR beta sequences could predict HLA-A and HLA-B alleles. These predictions were accurate for most subjects in the first cohort. TCR sequences were mostly rare, though some public TCRs occurred in many donors.

Germline values: CDR1 SGHAT, CDR2 FQNNGV. V lost 1 base to trimming and J lost 3 bases, with 12 bases between them. The CDR3 covers 16 residues. The sample was PBMCs. The receptor's source is a woman between 18 and 29 years old in good health and CMV-seropositive. The rearrangement links TRBV11-2 to TRBJ2-2; no definite D call. The CDR3 DNA follows: TGTGCCAGCAGCTTAGTGCGGTCTAGTTACACCGGGGAGCTGTTTTTT. Protein product: CASSLVRSSYTGELFF.